Detailed here is one T cell receptor (beta chain). Its antigen is currently not known. No qualities accompany the bases; no much larger clone lies one base away. The data belong to a study of blood T cell repertoires in COVID-19 (dated by TCRdb to the early 2020s). About the investigation overall: The collaborator samples originated in the United States, Italy and Spain and spanned the acute and convalescent phases of COVID-19. The prospective study material was composed of cDNA or gDNA derived from T cells, B-cell-depleted T cells, or PBMCs. The dataset comprised deeply sampled blood TCRbeta repertoires from subjects exposed to, actively infected with, or recovered from COVID-19. The repertoires were released in a freely available public database meant as a resource for research on the immune response to SARS-CoV-2. The samples were drawn from two sources: the first 160 participants of the ongoing ImmuneRACE study, and 1,000 to 1,500 subjects contributed by 6 global collaborators. Nearly every sample came with metadata listing a de-identified subject ID, COVID-19 status, age in years and sex. HLA class I and class II types, where available, came from metadata supplied by the sample provider rather than from assay-based typing.

General study outcomes and caveats: The quantity of clinical and demographic metadata differed by source and by participant and was supplied without curation.

TCRbeta CDR3 regions were amplified from genomic DNA by means of the immunoSEQ Assay, a bias-controlled multiplex PCR. As for how the authors treated the data: Nucleated cell counts per sample were estimated from amplification of reference gene primers within the assay. To quantify the absolute abundance of each unique TCRbeta CDR3 rearrangement, sequence reads were collapsed and filtered. For each sample, productive Simpson clonality was calculated as the square root of Simpson's diversity index over productive rearrangements. Not all clones reach the TCRdb copy of this immuneACCESS table, which keeps in-frame sequences only. Checked studies attribute under half of the gap to unresolved V genes and leave the rest unexplained. V and J calls and clone size follow that table, whereas D and trimming were derived from the DNA. The sample table records around 300,000 clones; about nine tenths of these occur just once. The ten largest account for around 1.9% of the sample.

Enrolling through a virtual design, the prospective study's participants ranged in age from roughly 18 to 100 years and lived across some 23 United States geographic areas. In the prospective study, participants were assigned to cohorts based on the clinical history participants reported in a screening survey and a study questionnaire. ImmuneRACE Cohort 3 recovered participants were defined by two consecutive negative NP/OP PCR tests, healthcare professional clearance, or symptom resolution. In the prospective study, whole blood, serum and a nasopharyngeal or oropharyngeal swab were collected from each participant by mobile phlebotomists. Participants in the prospective study had the option to provide additional blood draws and questionnaires over an approximately 2-month period. Before DNA extraction, blood samples from the prospective study were shipped at room temperature or frozen. Sequencing was carried out using PBMCs or T cells enriched from blood (not recorded which). This receptor was taken from a woman aged 60 to 75 who had recovered from COVID-19.

The CDR3 protein: CASSRALNEKLFF. The DNA is TGTGCCAGCAGCAGGGCCCTTAATGAAAAACTGTTTTTT. The rearrangement combines TRBV12-3 or TRBV12-4 with TRBJ1-4, with TRBD1 tentatively as D gene (5 bases match). Taken from cysteine to phenylalanine, the CDR3 has 13 residues. Only the CDR3 DNA stays, 39 bases, in frame from base 1. V drops 6 bases and J drops 4 bases, leaving 9 bases in between.